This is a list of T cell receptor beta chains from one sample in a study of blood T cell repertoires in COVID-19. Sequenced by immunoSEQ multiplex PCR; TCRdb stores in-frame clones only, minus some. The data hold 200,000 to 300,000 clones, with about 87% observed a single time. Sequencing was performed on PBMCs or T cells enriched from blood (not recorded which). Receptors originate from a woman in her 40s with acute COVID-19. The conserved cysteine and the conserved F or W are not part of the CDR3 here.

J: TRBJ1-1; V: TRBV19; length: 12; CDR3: ASSGRGSGTEAF
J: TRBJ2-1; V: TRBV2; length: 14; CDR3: ASSEAAGTAYNEQF
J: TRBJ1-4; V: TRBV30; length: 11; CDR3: AGYSGPLEKLF
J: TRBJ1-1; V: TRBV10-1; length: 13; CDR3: ASSLGTGMNTEAF
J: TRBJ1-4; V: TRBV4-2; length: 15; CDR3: ASSHSGSGQGGEKLF
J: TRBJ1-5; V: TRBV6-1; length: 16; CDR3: ASSVFTGVVRSNQPQH
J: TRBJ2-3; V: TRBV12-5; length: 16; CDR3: ASGFFGHTGIGTDTQY
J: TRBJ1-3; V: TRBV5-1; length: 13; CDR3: ASSLTQGPGNTIY
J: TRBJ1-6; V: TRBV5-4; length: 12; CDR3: ASSSPGDNSPLH
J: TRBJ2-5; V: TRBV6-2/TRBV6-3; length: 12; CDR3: ASSMTGFQETQY
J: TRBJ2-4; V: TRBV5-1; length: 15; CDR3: ASSLKGEPGIKNIQY
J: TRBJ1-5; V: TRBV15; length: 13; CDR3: ATSPSGESNQPQH
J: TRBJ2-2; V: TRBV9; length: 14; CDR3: ASSDGTSGGAGELF
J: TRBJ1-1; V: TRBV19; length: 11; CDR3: ASNQGGWTEAF
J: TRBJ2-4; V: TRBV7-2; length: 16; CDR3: ASSLNPGTSGRGVIQY
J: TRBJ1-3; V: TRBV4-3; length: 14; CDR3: ASSQAGQSIGGTIY
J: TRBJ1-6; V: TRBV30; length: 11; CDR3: AWRYGVESPLH
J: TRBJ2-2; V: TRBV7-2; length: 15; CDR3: ASSSFSTNTNTGELF
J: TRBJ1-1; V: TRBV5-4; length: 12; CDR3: ASSLGAVNTEAF
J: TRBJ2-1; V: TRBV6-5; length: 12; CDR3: ASSNREAYNEQF